This TCR beta chain was profiled in a study of shared clonotypes between healthy human individuals. Study-wide points: Clonotypes that were shared across a handful of donors made up approximately 5.1% of naive CD4 clonotypes. Blood was the sole source, and tissue repertoires probably differ.

CDR1 and CDR2 (germline): SGHRS, YFSETQ. This CDR3 is built from 14 residues. V lost 4 bases and J lost 4; bases outside the gene matches: 7. As originally analysed: Without quality scores, immunoSEQ junctional reads could not be filtered like full-length reads. The data were produced by immunoSEQ multiplex PCR, yet TCRdb's version contains in-frame clones alone and is incomplete. The DNA gave D and trimming, while V, J and clone size come from that table. The profile shows approximately 1.5 million clones, 95% to 99% of them singletons. As concerns this clone: What it binds is unknown.

This clonotype was obtained from a man aged 30 to 39 in good health. V usage is TRBV5-1 and J usage is TRBJ1-2, with 7 bases identical to TRBD1. The sequenced sample consisted of naive CD4+ T cells sorted from blood. As for subset: CD45RA+ positively selected. CDR3 nucleotide sequence: TGCGCCAGCAGCCCGACAGGGTTAGGCTATGGCTACACCTTC. This codes for CASSPTGLGYGYTF. The whole variable domain, remainder taken from reference TRBV5-1 and TRBJ1-2, is KAGVTQTPRYLIKTRGQQVTLSCSPISGHRSVSWYQQTPGQGLQFLFEYFSETQRNKGNFPGRFSGRQFSNSRSEMNVSTLELGDSALYLCASSPTGLGYGYTFGSGTRLTVV.